The clone carrying this T cell receptor beta chain was recorded once. The data derive from a study of blood T cell repertoires in COVID-19. Turning to the study itself: Some COVID-19 samples were acute and others convalescent; all came from the United States, Italy and Spain. Sample material is recorded as cDNA or gDNA derived from T cells, B-cell-depleted T cells, or PBMCs.

Trimming cost V 1 base and J 4 bases, with 7 bases left between them. The CDR3 loop spans 13 amino acids. Source study methods: Using reference gene primer amplification, nucleated cell counts were estimated. Sequencing was performed with immunoSEQ multiplex PCR; in TCRdb, only in-frame clones are kept and a portion is missing. V and J calls and clone size are copied from that table; D and trimming were computed from the DNA. The sample yields 100,000 to 150,000 clones, around four fifths seen once. The clonotype comes from a man aged 40-50 years with active or convalescent COVID-19. This sequence joins TRBV12-3 or TRBV12-4 and TRBJ1-2, with no clear D. Sequenced input: peripheral blood. CDR3 in amino acids: CASSLGRSYGYTF. The CDR3 bases are TGTGCCAGCAGTTTAGGGAGGTCCTATGGCTACACCTTC.